These T cell receptor beta chains were read from a single sample in a study of shared clonotypes between healthy human individuals. Only in-frame clones appear in the TCRdb table, and some are missing; sequencing was by immunoSEQ multiplex PCR. The sample records under 1 million clones, about 97% being singletons. Sequenced material: naive CD8+ T cells sorted from blood. All receptors derive from a man aged 30-40 years in good health. CDR3s include the opening cysteine and the closing phenylalanine or tryptophan.

V gene: TRBV5-1
CDR3 protein: CASSLGTSEHHTQYF

V gene: TRBV5-4
CDR3 protein: CASSLAAGSSYEQYF

V gene: TRBV30
CDR3 protein: CAWSYGAKGYTF

V gene: TRBV28
CDR3 protein: CASSSLRALNEQFF

V gene: TRBV7-9
CDR3 protein: CASSNTGRVIVDEQFF

V gene: TRBV2
CDR3 protein: CASSLNRFSLAGNTGELFF

V gene: TRBV9
CDR3 protein: CASGSERTEAFF

V gene: TRBV19
CDR3 protein: CASRAVESYEQYF

V gene: TRBV29-1
CDR3 protein: CSVIGRADSNTGELFF

V gene: TRBV11-2
CDR3 protein: CASSPAWGLDVGDTQYF

V gene: TRBV11-2
CDR3 protein: CASSAVVGDEQFF

V gene: TRBV27
CDR3 protein: CASSPRQGLATNEKLFF

V gene: TRBV5-1
CDR3 protein: CASSGGLAGVRSYEQYF